This entry concerns a single TCR beta chain. TCRdb independently ran MiXCR on the RT-PCR reads; one entry per CDR3 protein. Of approximately 170,000 distinct CDR3 sequences listed, approximately 24% are singletons. The V and J ends lost 1 base and 2 bases, in that order; junction bases with no gene match: 6. The CDR3 is made up of 16 amino acids. Germline V gives CDR1 SSHAT, CDR2 FNYEAQ (reference sequence). This entry comes from a study of patients and donors after allogeneic stem cell transplantation. What was sequenced was blood, either unsorted or a sorted T cell fraction (not recorded which). The sequence was collected from a human donor who was either an allogeneic HSCT recipient or a stem cell or donor lymphocyte infusion donor (not recorded which). It is not recorded whose cells these are; they may come from a transplant donor. The rearrangement uses TRBV7-7 and TRBJ2-5; 8 positions match TRBD2. The CDR3 sequence is CASSLGRVAGQETQYF. As DNA, the CDR3 is TGTGCCAGCAGCTTAGGTAGAGTAGCGGGACAAGAGACCCAGTACTTC. The entire variable domain, with the rest obtained from reference TRBV7-7 and TRBJ2-5, is as follows: GAGVSQSPRYKVTKRGQDVTLRCDPISSHATLYWYQQALGQGPEFLTYFNYEAQPDKSGLPSDRFSAERPEGSISTLTIQRTEQRDSAMYRCASSLGRVAGQETQYFGPGTRLLVL.